The clone carrying this T cell receptor beta chain was counted ten times or more. The antigen is unknown. PBMCs were derived from around 10 ml fresh peripheral blood. The CDR3 sequence is 16 residues long. From germline, CDR1 is SGHVS and CDR2 FQNEAQ. The trim removed 2 bases at V and 10 bases at J, leaving 13 bases unmatched. These data are taken from a study of T cells in Graves' hyperthyroidism and ophthalmopathy. Whole-study results and caveats: A 13 V-J signature model discriminated ophthalmopathy versus stable hyperthyroidism.

Amplification of TCR beta CDR3 regions used RNA as the template. A set of HTBI primers served as the primers for a first-round RT-PCR of the TCR CDR3. TCRdb re-derived calls from the multiplex PCR reads in MiXCR, one entry per CDR3 protein. The table has about 460,000 distinct CDR3 sequences, roughly 22% seen once. The TCR sequence derives from a woman in her seventies with Graves' ophthalmopathy. The sample comprised blood. The chain uses TRBV7-8 and TRBJ2-1; 8 bases fit TRBD2. CDR3 sequence: CASSLPSGGPRGEQFF. DNA for the CDR3: TGTGCCAGCAGCTTACCATCGGGAGGGCCTCGTGGGGAGCAGTTCTTC. Full variable domain (rest looked up from reference TRBV7-8 and TRBJ2-1): GAGVSQSPRYKVAKRGQDVALRCDPISGHVSLFWYQQALGQGPEFLTYFQNEAQLDKSGLPSDRFFAERPEGSVSTLKIQRTQQEDSAVYLCASSLPSGGPRGEQFFGPGTRLTVL.